The next 32 T cell receptor beta chains were all read from a single sample in a study of T-cell memory formation after mild COVID-19. In TCRdb, the 5' RACE reads were re-called with MiXCR into one record per CDR3 protein. The sample contains some 290,000 distinct CDR3 sequences, 15% to 20% of which appear only once. The sequencing sample was made of PBMCs or a T cell subset sorted from them (not recorded which). These receptors all come from a man aged 18 to 29 who had mild COVID-19 (a few samples of this study predate the infection). Cell type and time point are not known.

The V gene is TRBV4-1, the J gene TRBJ2-4; D is ambiguous. Trimming took 0 bases from V and 1 from J, leaving 10 bases between them. The CDR3 is 16 residues long. Germline CDR1 is MGHRA and CDR2 is YSYEKL. As DNA, the CDR3 is TGCGCCAGCAGCCAAGATGGTCCGGTGGCCAAAAACATTCAGTACTTC. Amino acid sequence: CASSQDGPVAKNIQYF.

The genes are TRBV12-3 or TRBV12-4 and TRBJ2-3, with 11 bases lining up with TRBD1. Trimming cost V 8 bases and J 2 bases; bases outside gene matches: 6. The CDR3 totals 15 residues. The CDR3 spells CASQGQGAITDTQYF. Written as DNA, the CDR3 is TGTGCCAGCCAAGGACAGGGGGCTATCACAGATACGCAGTATTTT.

The rearrangement links TRBV29-1 to TRBJ2-3; D gene uncertain. Germline V gives CDR1 SQVTM, CDR2 ANQGSEA. Trimming stripped 0 bases from V and 8 bases from J, with 9 bases between. The CDR3 loop spans 12 amino acids. CDR3 sequence reads: CSVEETYTTQYF. CDR3 DNA sequence: TGCAGCGTTGAAGAAACATACACTACGCAGTATTTT.

This clonotype was detected only a few times. This chain links TRBV4-1 with TRBJ1-4; 9 positions agree with TRBD1. J gave up 7 bases and V 2 bases, and 11 bases lay outside the gene matches. The germline V gene encodes CDR1 MGHRA and CDR2 YSYEKL. The length of the CDR3 is 17 residues. CDR3 amino acids: CASSQSGLGTGSEKLFF. CDR3 nucleotide sequence: TGCGCCAGCAGCCAATCTGGCCTCGGGACAGGGTCTGAAAAACTGTTTTTT.

This clonotype was observed a few times. The V and J genes are TRBV4-1 and TRBJ2-7; TRBD1 might be the D (6 bases). CDR1 is MGHRA and CDR2 is YSYEKL in the germline V gene. The germline V and J ends were trimmed by 0 bases and 4 bases, with 13 bases remaining between them. This CDR3 region has 15 residues. The CDR3 region has the DNA TGCGCCAGCAGCCAAGATCCCGGGACAAATTACGAGCAGTACTTC. It is translated as CASSQDPGTNYEQYF.

This clonotype was seen more than once but under ten times. The chain recombines TRBV16 with TRBJ1-2; 8 bases align to TRBD1. This CDR3 contains 13 residues. The J segment lost 3 bases and the V segment lost 8 bases, leaving 5 bases of the junction unmatched. Germline V lookup: CDR1 KGHSY, CDR2 FQNENV. For the CDR3, the DNA is TGTGCCAGCGAGGACAGGGCTCACTATGGCTACACCTTC. Residues: CASEDRAHYGYTF.

The chain employs TRBV20-1 and TRBJ2-2; D call uncertain. In germline, CDR1 is DFQATT, CDR2 SNEGSKA (reference sequence). Trimming cost V 1 base and J 2 bases, with 5 bases left between them. The CDR3 consists of 13 residues. Here the CDR3 DNA reads TGCAGTGCTAGAGGACCTAACACCGGGGAGCTGTTTTTT. Translation gives CSARGPNTGELFF.

The rearrangement joins TRBV7-9 to TRBJ1-6, with 8 bases that match TRBD1. J gave up 9 bases and V 6 bases, and 7 bases lay outside the gene matches. Germline V gene sequence: CDR1 SEHNR, CDR2 FQNEAQ (reference sequence). The CDR3 sequence is 14 residues long. CDR3 DNA: TGTGCCAGCAGACTCAGGGGGCAAGGTTCACCCCTCCACTTT. Its translation is CASRLRGQGSPLHF.

This clonotype was found many times. The chain couples TRBV7-6 to TRBJ2-7; 7 nucleotides align to TRBD1. CDR1 is SGHVS, CDR2 FNYEAQ, per germline. This CDR3 has 15 residues. With 5 bases clipped from V and 2 bases from J, the junction kept 9 bases outside the gene matches. The chain's CDR3 is CASSPVTGRTYEQYF. CDR3 in DNA: TGTGCCAGCAGCCCCGTGACAGGGCGTACCTACGAGCAGTACTTC.

The sample holds a few counts of this clonotype. The CDR3 coding sequence is TGCAGTGCTAGAGACCCCGGGACTAGCGGGGCCACAGATACGCAGTATTTT. Translating gives CSARDPGTSGATDTQYF. The J gene is TRBJ2-3, the V gene TRBV20-1, with 13 bases that match TRBD2. Germline V lookup: CDR1 DFQATT, CDR2 SNEGSKA (reference sequence). The trim removed 0 bases at V and 2 bases at J, leaving 5 bases unmatched. This CDR3 is 17 amino acids long.

This clonotype was recorded a few times. This sequence joins TRBV19 and TRBJ1-6; D might be TRBD1 (5 bases). CDR1 is LNHDA, CDR2 SQIVND, per germline (reference sequence). V shed 6 bases and J shed 8 bases, with 11 bases lying between them. This CDR3 is built from 13 residues. The CDR3 sequence: CASRGALDSPLHF. In nucleotides, the CDR3 is TGTGCCAGTAGAGGGGCATTAGATTCACCCCTCCACTTT. The whole variable domain, remainder taken from reference TRBV19 and TRBJ1-6, is DGGITQSPKYLFRKEGQNVTLSCEQNLNHDAMYWYRQDPGQGLRLIYYSQIVNDFQKGDIAEGYSVSREKKESFPLTVTSAQKNPTAFYLCASRGALDSPLHFGNGTRLTVT.

The chain recombines TRBV28 with TRBJ2-5; the D gene is possibly TRBD2 (6 bases). Germline V gene data show CDR1 as MDHEN and CDR2 as SYDVKM. V was trimmed by 10 bases and J by 4 bases, leaving 19 bases between them. The CDR3 covers 14 residues. Here the CDR3 reads CATRRAPGLETQYF. In DNA form, the CDR3 reads TGTGCCACCAGGAGGGCCCCGGGCCTAGAGACCCAGTACTTC.

This chain joins TRBV6-5 and TRBJ1-2; maybe TRBD1 (6 bases). The V gene lost 8 bases and the J gene lost 2 bases, with 18 bases spanning the gap. Per the germline V gene, CDR1 is MNHEY and CDR2 is SVGAGI. CDR3 length equals 15 residues. CDR3 region: CASRRRGDTNYGYTF. The CDR3 DNA sequence: TGTGCCAGCCGAAGGAGGGGGGATACAAACTATGGCTACACCTTC.

This chain joins TRBV20-1 and TRBJ2-3, with D possibly TRBD2 on 6 matching bases. V was trimmed by 3 bases and J by 2 bases, leaving 9 bases between them. Germline values: CDR1 DFQATT, CDR2 SNEGSKA (reference sequence). This CDR3 region has 13 residues. The CDR3 bases are TGCAGTGCTAGCGGGGGTTACACAGATACGCAGTATTTT. This translates into CSASGGYTDTQYF.

This clonotype was seen only a few times. The chain has TRBV5-1 and TRBJ2-7, with a possible D match to TRBD2 (5 bases). From germline, CDR1 is SGHRS and CDR2 YFSETQ. The CDR3 runs to 15 residues. The V end was cut by 0 bases, the J end by 2 bases, with 12 bases between. The CDR3 bases are TGCGCCAGCAGCTTGGACCCTAGCTCCACCTACGAGCAGTACTTC. It is translated as CASSLDPSSTYEQYF. Full variable domain (missing parts from reference TRBV5-1 and TRBJ2-7): KAGVTQTPRYLIKTRGQQVTLSCSPISGHRSVSWYQQTPGQGLQFLFEYFSETQRNKGNFPGRFSGRQFSNSRSEMNVSTLELGDSALYLCASSLDPSSTYEQYFGPGTRLTVT.

This clonotype was observed a few times. The rearrangement uses TRBV10-2 and TRBJ2-5; a weak D match, TRBD1 (6 bases). This CDR3 has 16 residues. V dropped 5 bases and J dropped 5 bases, with 21 bases sitting between them. Germline CDR1 is WSHSY and CDR2 is SAAADI. In DNA form, the CDR3 reads TGCGCCAGCAGTCCAATAGAGTTCGGTACAGGGGAGACCCAGTACTTC. Protein: CASSPIEFGTGETQYF.

This clonotype was counted at least ten times. V usage is TRBV4-3 and J usage is TRBJ2-1; D gene uncertain. The CDR3 length is 14 residues. Trimming stripped 0 bases from V and 9 bases from J, with 12 bases between. CDR1 is LGHNA, CDR2 YSLEER, per germline. The CDR3 sequence: CASSQDIPAPEQFF. In DNA form, the CDR3 reads TGCGCCAGCAGCCAAGACATCCCCGCACCTGAGCAGTTCTTC.

This clonotype was seen a single time. The rearrangement uses TRBV12-3 or TRBV12-4 and TRBJ2-2; 9 bases match TRBD1. Trimming cost V 4 bases and J 3 bases; bases outside gene matches: 3. This CDR3 contains 15 residues. The CDR3 coding sequence is TGTGCCAGCAGTTGGGGACAGGGATACACCGGGGAGCTGTTTTTT. Translation gives CASSWGQGYTGELFF.

There are a few counts of this clonotype. This chain links TRBV5-5 with TRBJ2-7; D not resolved. The CDR3 loop spans 15 amino acids. The ends were cut back, 6 bases at V and 3 bases at J, with 19 bases in the middle. Looked up from germline, CDR1 is SGHKS and CDR2 is YYEKEE (reference sequence). This CDR3 reads CASTPLGYTIYEQYF. CDR3 coding DNA: TGTGCCAGCACCCCTCTGGGGTATACCATCTACGAGCAGTACTTC.

In its sample, this clonotype was seen a few times. This chain joins TRBV4-1 and TRBJ2-7; TRBD1 matches at 9 bases. Trimming at V came to 0 bases and at J to 4 bases, leaving 4 bases not matched to a gene. The CDR3 loop spans 15 amino acids. Germline V gene sequence: CDR1 MGHRA, CDR2 YSYEKL. This CDR3 is CASSQDPTGGYEQYF. CDR3 sequence (DNA): TGCGCCAGCAGCCAAGATCCGACAGGGGGGTACGAGCAGTACTTC.

This clonotype was counted between two and nine times. The rearrangement links TRBV2 to TRBJ1-1; D remains unclear. V dropped 4 bases and J dropped 1 base, with 10 bases sitting between them. The CDR3 is 14 residues long. Germline loops: CDR1 SNHLY, CDR2 FYNNEI. The CDR3 DNA sequence: TGTGCCAGCAGTGGGGCATATCAGAACACTGAAGCTTTCTTT. Protein sequence: CASSGAYQNTEAFF.

There are a few counts of this clonotype. The genes are TRBV11-2 and TRBJ1-1; a weak D match, TRBD1 (5 bases). V was trimmed by 4 bases and J by 4 bases, leaving 13 bases between them. CDR1 and CDR2 (germline): SGHAT, FQNNGV. The CDR3 is 14 amino acids. The chain's CDR3 is CASSYVQGVTEAFF. In DNA form, the CDR3 reads TGTGCCAGCAGCTACGTCCAGGGAGTCACTGAAGCTTTCTTT.

This clonotype came up many times. V usage is TRBV5-1 and J usage is TRBJ2-5; D gene uncertain. CDR3 length: 12 amino acids. Trimming took 4 bases from V and 1 from J, leaving 5 bases between them. From germline, CDR1 is SGHRS and CDR2 YFSETQ. CDR3 in amino acids: CASSATQETQYF. In DNA, the CDR3 is TGCGCCAGCAGCGCCACCCAAGAGACCCAGTACTTC.

This clonotype was found a few times. J is TRBJ2-7 and V is TRBV29-1, with a weak D call TRBD1 (5 bases). V was cut by 4 bases and J by 9 bases, with 19 bases left in between. The CDR3 has 13 residues. Germline values: CDR1 SQVTM, CDR2 ANQGSEA. The DNA of the CDR3 is TGCAGCGTTGCCCTGGACACCACGTCGGTGCAGTACTTC. Translation gives CSVALDTTSVQYF.

The V call is TRBV12-5, the J call TRBJ2-7; 8 bases align to TRBD2. The CDR3 covers 17 residues. The germline CDR1 and CDR2 sequences are LGHNT and FRNRAP. After removal of 0 bases from V and 4 bases from J, the junction contained 11 bases not matched to a gene. This CDR3 reads CASGLVRTSGGRYEQYF. The CDR3, as DNA: TGTGCTAGTGGTTTGGTACGAACGTCGGGGGGGCGTTACGAGCAGTACTTC.

Only a few counts were recorded for this clonotype. This chain uses TRBV5-1 with TRBJ2-3; TRBD2 matches 9 bases. J gave up 3 bases and V 7 bases, and 12 bases lay outside the gene matches. Germline V lookup: CDR1 SGHRS, CDR2 YFSETQ. The CDR3 is 16 amino acids. CDR3 region: CASSSSGAFETDTQYF. In nucleotides, the CDR3 is TGCGCCAGCTCGTCTAGCGGGGCGTTCGAAACAGATACGCAGTATTTT. Variable domain in full (rest from reference TRBV5-1 and TRBJ2-3): KAGVTQTPRYLIKTRGQQVTLSCSPISGHRSVSWYQQTPGQGLQFLFEYFSETQRNKGNFPGRFSGRQFSNSRSEMNVSTLELGDSALYLCASSSSGAFETDTQYFGPGTRLTVL.

There are a few counts of this clonotype. This chain links TRBV20-1 with TRBJ2-7; D not resolved. V lost 0 bases and J lost 2, with 14 bases in between. This CDR3 has 15 amino acids. The germline gives CDR1 DFQATT, CDR2 SNEGSKA (reference sequence). The CDR3 DNA sequence: TGCAGTGCTAGAGATCAATGGACGGCGACCTACGAGCAGTACTTC. Translated, it gives CSARDQWTATYEQYF.

The V and J genes are TRBV20-1 and TRBJ2-3, with D possibly being TRBD2 (6 bases). The CDR3 has 15 amino acids. Germline-derived CDR1 and CDR2 are DFQATT and SNEGSKA (reference sequence). Trimming shortened V by 6 bases and J by 1 base, and 17 bases separated the two germline ends. CDR3 sequence: CSAVATSIGTDTQYF. The CDR3 bases are TGCAGTGCCGTCGCGACTAGTATCGGCACAGATACGCAGTATTTT.

As for this clonotype: This may be a read error, as it is one base from a much larger clone. V and J are TRBV29-1 and TRBJ1-1; maybe TRBD1 (5 bases). Germline V lookup: CDR1 SQVTM, CDR2 ANQGSEA. This CDR3 comprises 15 residues. V was cut by 4 bases and J by 0 bases, with 15 bases left in between. CDR3 region: CSVGPGWGMNTEAFF. CDR3 DNA sequence: TGCAGCGTTGGGCCAGGGTGGGGGATGAACACTGAAGCTTTCTTT.

V usage is TRBV6-5 and J usage is TRBJ1-2; unclear D gene. V lost 0 bases to trimming and J lost 7 bases, with 12 bases between them. Germline CDR1 and CDR2: MNHEY and SVGAGI. This CDR3 contains 14 residues. This chain's CDR3 is CASSYSIRPSGYTF. The CDR3, as DNA: TGTGCCAGCAGTTACTCTATTCGACCTTCTGGCTACACCTTC.

This chain links TRBV7-6 with TRBJ2-1; TRBD2 aligns across 10 bases. The CDR3 is made up of 17 amino acids. Germline values: CDR1 SGHVS, CDR2 FNYEAQ. Trimming removed 3 bases from V and 9 bases from J; junction bases left unmatched: 14. CDR3 DNA sequence: TGTGCCAGCAGCTTCATAGCGGGGGGACTTCGGGGTGGTGAGCAGTTCTTC. Its translation: CASSFIAGGLRGGEQFF. The complete variable domain, with remaining parts taken from reference TRBV7-6 and TRBJ2-1, reads GAGVSQSPRYKVTKRGQDVALRCDPISGHVSLYWYRQALGQGPEFLTYFNYEAQQDKSGLPNDRFSAERPEGSISTLTIQRTEQRDSAMYRCASSFIAGGLRGGEQFFGPGTRLTVL.

This clonotype was seen a few times. This chain links TRBV7-3 with TRBJ2-5; tentative D call: TRBD1 (6 bases). The germline gives CDR1 SGHTA, CDR2 FQGTGA. CDR3 length: 15 amino acids. Trimming removed 0 bases at V and 4 bases at J, with 12 bases between. CDR3 residues: CASSLTGQGIETQYF. The CDR3 bases are TGTGCCAGCAGCTTAACGGGTCAGGGGATAGAGACCCAGTACTTC.